This T cell receptor beta chain is drawn from a study of blood T cell repertoires in COVID-19. Study-wide background: Samples came from the United States, Italy and Spain, spanning acute and convalescent COVID-19. PBMCs, B-cell-depleted T cells, or T cells provided the cDNA or gDNA that made up the material.

Seattle participants joined during active infection and were tracked over time. CDR3 length equals 16 residues. Germline V lookup: CDR1 LGHNA, CDR2 YSLEER. J lost 3 bases, V lost 3 bases, and 9 bases had no gene match. In the study's own analysis: Nucleated cell counts were estimated from reference gene primer amplification. Sequencing used immunoSEQ multiplex PCR; TCRdb keeps in-frame clones, though not all of them. From that table come the V and J calls and clone size; the DNA was used to work out D and trimming. The sample includes 200,000 or so clones, around nine tenths of them seen just once. The sequencing input was peripheral blood. The J gene is TRBJ2-7, the V gene TRBV4-3; TRBD2 matches 9 bases. The source is a man in his fifties or sixties with COVID-19, enrolled during active disease. The CDR3 sequence is CASSQDIGLAIYEQYF. The CDR3 DNA reads TGCGCCAGCAGCCAGGACATAGGACTAGCGATCTACGAGCAGTACTTC.